This entry lists 32 T cell receptor beta chains sequenced from one sample in a study of identifying expanded T cells in peripheral blood. The method was immunoSEQ multiplex PCR; TCRdb's version includes in-frame clones alone and lacks a portion of them. The data contain tens of thousands of clones, about 83% of them singletons. Sequencing was carried out using blood. The receptor source for this set is a person aged 18 to 75 in good health.

J is TRBJ1-1 and V is TRBV5-5; possible D gene TRBD1, 6 bases. V was shortened by 0 bases and J by 5 bases, with 14 bases between the two germline ends. Germline V lookup: CDR1 SGHKS, CDR2 YYEKEE (reference sequence). The CDR3 covers 15 residues. The CDR3 DNA reads as TGTGCCAGCAGCTTGGGGATACAGGGCCGGACTGAAGCTTTCTTT. Its protein product is CASSLGIQGRTEAFF.

The V gene is TRBV11-3, the J gene TRBJ2-2; a weak D match, TRBD1 (6 bases). V dropped 5 bases and J dropped 4 bases, with 11 bases sitting between them. The germline CDR1 and CDR2 sequences are SGHNT and YENEEA. The CDR3 extends over 14 amino acids. CDR3 loop: CASSEIRGTGELFF. The CDR3 nucleotides read TGTGCCAGCAGCGAAATCAGGGGCACCGGGGAGCTGTTTTTT.

The chain couples TRBV7-9 to TRBJ2-3; the D gene could be TRBD1 or TRBD2 (5 bases each). Trimming took 5 bases from V and 1 from J, leaving 13 bases between them. Germline CDR1 reads SEHNR; CDR2 reads FQNEAQ (reference sequence). The CDR3 spans 15 residues. The CDR3 DNA reads TGTGCCAGCAGCCTTCGTGGGACGGGCACAGATACGCAGTATTTT. It is translated as CASSLRGTGTDTQYF. The whole variable domain, filled in from reference TRBV7-9 and TRBJ2-3, reads DTGVSQNPRHKITKRGQNVTFRCDPISEHNRLYWYRQTLGQGPEFLTYFQNEAQLEKSRLLSDRFSAERPKGSFSTLEIQRTEQGDSAMYLCASSLRGTGTDTQYFGPGTRLTVL.

CDR3 amino acids: CASSSGLAGETDTQYF. In nucleotides, the CDR3 is TGCGCCAGCAGCTCCGGACTAGCGGGAGAGACAGATACGCAGTATTTT. The V and J genes are TRBV5-1 and TRBJ2-3; 13 bases are a match to TRBD2. Losses at the gene ends were 3 bases for V and 3 bases for J; bases not matched to a gene: 4. Germline V gene lookup returns CDR1 SGHRS and CDR2 YFSETQ. The CDR3 has 16 residues. The full variable domain, completed using reference TRBV5-1 and TRBJ2-3, is KAGVTQTPRYLIKTRGQQVTLSCSPISGHRSVSWYQQTPGQGLQFLFEYFSETQRNKGNFPGRFSGRQFSNSRSEMNVSTLELGDSALYLCASSSGLAGETDTQYFGPGTRLTVL.

The chain joins TRBV5-6 to TRBJ1-1, with TRBD1 matching over 9 bases. Germline V gene data show CDR1 as SGHDT and CDR2 as YYEEEE. The length of the CDR3 is 16 residues. V shed 2 bases and J 1 base; nucleotides not matched to a gene: 6. CDR3 amino acids: CASSFGTGRANTEAFF. As DNA, the CDR3 is TGTGCCAGCAGCTTTGGGACAGGGAGGGCGAACACTGAAGCTTTCTTT.

The chain is built from TRBV9 and TRBJ1-4; D unclear. Trimming left V 0 bases short and J 4 bases short, with 7 bases between. This CDR3 contains 14 residues. The germline V gene encodes CDR1 SGDLS and CDR2 YYNGEE. CDR3 bases: TGTGCCAGCAGCGTAGGAGGGAATAATGAAAAACTGTTTTTT. As protein: CASSVGGNNEKLFF.

The V call is TRBV11-2, the J call TRBJ2-5; weak D call: TRBD2 (6 bases). Germline CDR1 reads SGHAT; CDR2 reads FQNNGV. CDR3 size: 15 residues. Trimming cost V 4 bases and J 2 bases, with 14 bases left between them. Here the CDR3 DNA reads TGTGCCAGCAGCTCGATACTAGCACCACAAGAGACCCAGTACTTC. It encodes CASSSILAPQETQYF.

The chain uses TRBV5-5 and TRBJ2-3; D might be TRBD1 or TRBD2, each matching 5 bases. The CDR3 loop spans 16 amino acids. The germline gives CDR1 SGHKS, CDR2 YYEKEE (reference sequence). V shed 0 bases and J shed 4 bases, with 15 bases lying between them. The CDR3 here is CASSLEGTVGPDTQYF. DNA for the CDR3: TGTGCCAGCAGCTTGGAGGGGACGGTGGGGCCAGATACGCAGTATTTT.

The chain joins TRBV11-2 to TRBJ2-3, with D tentatively TRBD1 (6 bases). Trimming removed 5 bases from V and 0 bases from J, with 12 bases in between. This CDR3 contains 15 residues. Germline CDR1 and CDR2: SGHAT and FQNNGV. The CDR3, as DNA: TGTGCCAGCAGCCAACAGGGAACTAGCACAGATACGCAGTATTTT. This translates into CASSQQGTSTDTQYF.

The V gene is TRBV5-6, the J gene TRBJ2-7; 9 bases agree with TRBD2. Germline V gene lookup returns CDR1 SGHDT and CDR2 YYEEEE. V lost 2 bases to trimming and J lost 1 base; unmatched junction nucleotides: 7. The CDR3 covers 16 residues. The CDR3 here is CASSFGASGISYEQYF. The DNA for the CDR3 is TGTGCCAGCAGCTTCGGAGCTAGCGGGATTTCCTACGAGCAGTACTTC.

The V call is TRBV18, the J call TRBJ2-7; 11 positions match TRBD1. V shed 0 bases, J shed 1 base, and the junction held 5 bases outside the gene matches. Germline assignment: CDR1 KGHSH and CDR2 LQKENI. This CDR3 is built from 17 residues. The CDR3 DNA is TGTGCCAGCTCACCACCGATAGGACAGGGGGCATCCTACGAGCAGTACTTC. Translating it yields CASSPPIGQGASYEQYF. The complete variable domain, with remaining parts taken from reference TRBV18 and TRBJ2-7, reads NAGVMQNPRHLVRRRGQEARLRCSPMKGHSHVYWYRQLPEEGLKFMVYLQKENIIDESGMPKERFSAEFPKEGPSILRIQQVVRGDSAAYFCASSPPIGQGASYEQYFGPGTRLTVT.

The chain combines TRBV19 with TRBJ2-7; TRBD2 is a possible D gene (5 bases). The V end lost 1 base, the J end lost 7 bases, and 14 bases lay between the germline ends. Germline CDR1 LNHDA, CDR2 SQIVND (reference sequence). The CDR3 has 14 residues. The CDR3 nucleotides are TGTGCCAGTAGTATAGGAGGGCTCGAGAGTGAGCAGTACTTC. Its protein is CASSIGGLESEQYF.

The chain joins TRBV28 to TRBJ1-2; the match to TRBD1 covers 11 bases. The CDR3 totals 17 residues. After removal of 7 bases from V and 0 bases from J, the junction contained 10 bases not matched to a gene. From germline, CDR1 is MDHEN and CDR2 SYDVKM. The CDR3 protein is CASTRGGTGGSNYGYTF. The CDR3 DNA follows: TGTGCCAGCACCCGAGGCGGGACAGGGGGTTCTAACTATGGCTACACCTTC.

V gene TRBV5-1 combines with J gene TRBJ2-7; 11 nucleotides line up with TRBD2. CDR3 length: 16 residues. Germline CDR1 is SGHRS and CDR2 is YFSETQ. V shed 4 bases and J 0 bases; nucleotides not matched to a gene: 6. The CDR3 coding sequence is TGCGCCAGCAGCCGGGGACTAGCGGCTGGCTCCTACGAGCAGTACTTC. Protein product: CASSRGLAAGSYEQYF.

V usage is TRBV6-5 and J usage is TRBJ2-7, with 7 bases aligning to TRBD2. The CDR3 is made up of 14 amino acids. V dropped 6 bases and J dropped 2; count of bases not matched to a gene: 7. CDR1 MNHEY and CDR2 SVGAGI come from the germline V gene. The CDR3 nucleotides are TGTGCCAGCAGCCTTGGGAGGGGCGCCTACGAGCAGTACTTC. Translation gives CASSLGRGAYEQYF.

This sequence joins TRBV13 and TRBJ2-1; possible D gene TRBD2, 5 bases. Trimming removed 5 bases from V and 9 bases from J, with 11 bases in between. The CDR3 length is 12 residues. Germline values: CDR1 PRHDT, CDR2 FYEKMQ (reference sequence). The DNA of the CDR3 is TGTGCCAGCAGCCAAGAGGGATTTGAGCAGTTCTTC. Translated, it gives CASSQEGFEQFF.

The chain couples TRBV13 to TRBJ1-1; the match to TRBD1 covers 12 bases. CDR3 length: 17 residues. CDR1 and CDR2 (germline): PRHDT, FYEKMQ (reference sequence). J gave up 4 bases and V 8 bases, and 14 bases lay outside the gene matches. CDR3 DNA sequence: TGTGCCAGCTCGATCGGGACAGGGGGCGGATTGACCACTGAAGCTTTCTTT. Its protein product is CASSIGTGGGLTTEAFF.

The genes are TRBV7-3 and TRBJ2-2; 10 nucleotides match TRBD2. CDR1 SGHTA and CDR2 FQGTGA come from the germline V gene. Germline trimming cut 2 bases from V and 6 bases from J; bases unmatched to any gene: 9. The CDR3 length is 17 residues. The CDR3, as DNA: TGTGCCAGCAGCTTAGCTAGCGGGGGAACCTTTGCCGGGGAGCTGTTTTTT. It is translated as CASSLASGGTFAGELFF.

The CDR3 DNA reads as TGTGCCAGCAGCGTAGGACTAGCGGGAAGCTCCTACAATGAGCAGTTCTTC. Residues: CASSVGLAGSSYNEQFF. The rearrangement joins TRBV9 to TRBJ2-1; TRBD2 matches at 11 bases. CDR1 and CDR2 (germline): SGDLS, YYNGEE. J was trimmed by 0 bases and V by 0 bases; bases with no gene match: 2. The length of the CDR3 is 17 residues.

This chain joins TRBV4-3 and TRBJ2-1; the match to TRBD1 covers 10 bases. The length of the CDR3 is 14 residues. V trimming: 4 bases; J trimming: 5 bases; junction bases outside the gene matches: 2. The germline CDR1 and CDR2 sequences are LGHNA and YSLEER. CDR3: CASSPGTGDNEQFF. The CDR3, as DNA: TGCGCCAGCAGCCCCGGGACAGGGGACAATGAGCAGTTCTTC.

This chain connects TRBV19 to TRBJ1-1, with TRBD1 identical over 8 bases. CDR1 and CDR2 from the germline V gene are LNHDA and SQIVND (reference sequence). V lost 5 bases and J lost 2; bases outside the gene matches: 4. There are 14 residues in the CDR3. The CDR3 is CASSSGQDNTEAFF. The CDR3 DNA reads TGTGCCAGTAGTTCGGGACAGGACAACACTGAAGCTTTCTTT.

This clone was found once. V is TRBV5-6 and J is TRBJ2-5, with D unclear. The germline CDR1 and CDR2 sequences are SGHDT and YYEEEE. The CDR3 has 12 residues. Trimming left V 6 bases short and J 0 bases short, with 6 bases between. The CDR3 sequence is CASTTYQETQYF. The CDR3 DNA reads TGTGCCAGCACTACTTACCAAGAGACCCAGTACTTC.

Concerning this clone: At one end the junction does not follow the germline gene, possibly because of a read error. The gene calls are TRBV7-7 and TRBJ2-5, with 10 bases that match TRBD2. The CDR3 extends over 15 amino acids. Germline V gene data show CDR1 as SSHAT and CDR2 as FNYEAQ (reference sequence). CDR3 DNA: TGTGCTAGCAGCTTCCGGCTAGCGGGAGAGGAGACCCAGTACTTC. Translating it yields CASSFRLAGEETQYF.

This chain joins TRBV7-2 and TRBJ1-2; the D is unclear. This CDR3 is 13 amino acids long. CDR1 is SGHTA and CDR2 is FQGNSA in the germline V gene. V was shortened by 4 bases and J by 3 bases, with 9 bases between the two germline ends. DNA for the CDR3: TGTGCCAGCAGCTCCGGACGGGACTATGGCTACACCTTC. It is translated as CASSSGRDYGYTF.

The rearrangement joins TRBV23-1 to TRBJ2-7; TRBD1 is a possible D gene (5 bases). TRBV23-1 is an ORF, with its function uncertain. V lost 2 bases, J lost 5 bases, and 25 bases lay in between. CDR3 size: 18 residues. CDR3 in amino acids: CASSQKCPNRRKPDEQYF. The CDR3, as DNA: TGCGCCAGCAGTCAAAAGTGCCCCAACAGGAGAAAACCGGACGAGCAGTACTTC.

The chain carries TRBV4-1 and TRBJ1-1; no reliable D call. The V gene's germline CDR1 is MGHRA and CDR2 YSYEKL. Between the trimmed V and J ends, which lost 1 base and 3 bases, there was a span of 12 bases. The CDR3 covers 15 residues. The CDR3: CASSQAEGGHTEAFF. CDR3 in DNA: TGCGCCAGCAGCCAAGCAGAGGGCGGGCACACTGAAGCTTTCTTT.

The gene calls are TRBV2 and TRBJ2-1; 7 positions agree with TRBD2. The CDR3 loop spans 14 amino acids. Trimming cost V 3 bases and J 12 bases; bases outside gene matches: 11. Germline values: CDR1 SNHLY, CDR2 FYNNEI. CDR3 DNA sequence: TGTGCCAGCAGTGATCTTTCGGCGGGAGACGTGCAGTTCTTC. Protein: CASSDLSAGDVQFF.

The chain is built from TRBV4-2 and TRBJ2-5; 9 bases match TRBD2. Germline V gene lookup returns CDR1 LGHNA and CDR2 YNFKEQ. Trimming cost V 0 bases and J 5 bases; bases outside gene matches: 7. The CDR3 extends over 16 amino acids. This CDR3 reads CASSQDSTGLAETQYF. The CDR3 nucleotides read TGTGCCAGCAGCCAAGATAGCACCGGACTAGCGGAGACCCAGTACTTC.

CDR3 DNA: TGCAGCGTAGGGCAAGCAGCGCTTAACACTGAAGCTTTCTTT. Translation gives CSVGQAALNTEAFF. The rearrangement joins TRBV29-1 to TRBJ1-1, with D uncertain. CDR1 is SQVTM and CDR2 is ANQGSEA in the germline V gene. This CDR3 contains 14 residues. V was clipped by 6 bases and J by 2 bases, with 16 bases between them.

V is TRBV14 and J is TRBJ1-4; D is ambiguous. In germline, CDR1 is SGHDN, CDR2 FVKESK. This CDR3 comprises 18 residues. The V end lost 3 bases, the J end lost 0 bases, and 17 bases lay between the germline ends. The CDR3 coding sequence is TGTGCCAGCAGCCAGAGAGCTCCTGGCCAAGCAACTAATGAAAAACTGTTTTTT. This codes for CASSQRAPGQATNEKLFF. Filled out from reference TRBV14 and TRBJ1-4, the complete variable domain reads EAGVTQFPSHSVIEKGQTVTLRCDPISGHDNLYWYRRVMGKEIKFLLHFVKESKQDESGMPNNRFLAERTGGTYSTLKVQPAELEDSGVYFCASSQRAPGQATNEKLFFGSGTQLSVL.

This sequence joins TRBV6-5 and TRBJ2-1, with 7 bases identical to TRBD2. This CDR3 contains 13 residues. Germline V CDR1 and CDR2: MNHEY, SVGAGI. V was pared by 5 bases and J by 10 bases, with 8 bases of the junction left unmatched. CDR3 region: CASSIGVREEQFF. CDR3 DNA: TGTGCCAGCAGTATTGGTGTGCGGGAGGAGCAGTTCTTC.

This chain links TRBV9 with TRBJ2-7; TRBD2 matches 11 bases. The germline gives CDR1 SGDLS, CDR2 YYNGEE. With V trimmed by 0 bases and J by 2 bases, 4 bases remained unmatched. The length of the CDR3 is 16 residues. The CDR3 sequence: CASSVGGTSGTYEQYF. The DNA for the CDR3 is TGTGCCAGCAGCGTAGGGGGGACTAGCGGAACCTACGAGCAGTACTTC. The whole variable domain, remainder taken from reference TRBV9 and TRBJ2-7, is DSGVTQTPKHLITATGQRVTLRCSPRSGDLSVYWYQQSLDQGLQFLIQYYNGEERAKGNILERFSAQQFPDLHSELNLSSLELGDSALYFCASSVGGTSGTYEQYFGPGTRLTVT.